This TCR beta chain derives from a study of vaccination and CD4 T cells after COVID-19. TCRdb re-called the PCR reads with MiXCR, one entry per CDR3 protein. The sample has approximately 17,000 distinct CDR3 sequences, around 63% seen once. Germline V gene lookup returns CDR1 SEHNR and CDR2 FQNEAQ (reference sequence). The CDR3 is 15 residues long. V shed 5 bases and J 6 bases; nucleotides not matched to a gene: 9. This TCR derives from a human donor who had recovered from COVID-19. The sample here was CD4+ T cells from blood, taken after SARS-CoV-2 vaccination. The rearrangement uses TRBV7-9 and TRBJ2-1; TRBD1 aligns across 8 bases. CDR3 bases: TGTGCCAGCAGCCCAGGGGGACAGGATATCAATGAGCAGTTCTTC. Encoded protein: CASSPGGQDINEQFF.